One T cell receptor beta chain is described in this entry. The V segment lost 2 bases and the J segment 3 bases; nucleotides outside the gene matches: 4. This CDR3 has 15 residues. Germline V gives CDR1 SGHRS, CDR2 YFSETQ. The repertoire was sequenced with immunoSEQ multiplex PCR; TCRdb's copy has only in-frame clones and lacks some. The repertoire consists of 650,000 to 800,000 clones, with around 77% occurring once and the leading ten covering approximately 1.7%. The record originates from a study of shared clonotypes between healthy human individuals. Input material: memory CD4+ T cells sorted from blood. Specified subset: CD45RA-negative fraction. This sequence joins TRBV5-1 and TRBJ2-2, with 7 bases aligning to TRBD1. The sequence came from a woman aged 25 to 39 in good health. This CDR3 is CASSFTGADTGELFF. Written as DNA, the CDR3 is TGCGCCAGCAGCTTCACAGGGGCGGACACCGGGGAGCTGTTTTTT.